A single sample gave rise to the 29 T cell receptor beta chains below, sequenced in a study of T-cell memory formation after mild COVID-19. TCRdb re-derived calls from the 5' RACE reads in MiXCR, one entry per CDR3 protein. The sample holds about 360,000 distinct CDR3 sequences, around 15% seen once. The sample was PBMCs or a T cell subset sorted from them (not recorded which). These receptors were taken from a man younger than 35 who had mild COVID-19 (a few samples of this study predate the infection). Cell type and time point are not known.

The gene calls are TRBV5-1 and TRBJ2-1; possible D gene TRBD1, 5 bases. The V gene's germline CDR1 is SGHRS and CDR2 YFSETQ. Trimming took 7 bases from V and 0 from J, leaving 11 bases between them. The CDR3 has 14 amino acids. CDR3 bases: TGCGCCAGCTTTTTCAGGGACTCCTACAATGAGCAGTTCTTC. It translates to CASFFRDSYNEQFF.

The chain uses TRBV6-2 or TRBV6-3 and TRBJ2-3; D remains unclear. The V gene's germline CDR1 is MNHEY and CDR2 SVGEGT. The CDR3 spans 13 residues. V lost 6 bases to trimming and J lost 10 bases, with 17 bases between them. This CDR3 is CASSLSQRSPQYF. CDR3 bases: TGTGCCAGCAGCCTTTCACAGAGATCACCGCAGTATTTT.

This clonotype was found a few times. V is TRBV7-9 and J is TRBJ2-7; no clear D gene. Germline-derived CDR1 and CDR2 are SEHNR and FQNEAQ (reference sequence). This CDR3 is built from 13 residues. V lost 5 bases and J lost 3, with 11 bases in between. This CDR3 is CASSPPPGYEQYF. The CDR3 nucleotides read TGTGCCAGCAGCCCGCCGCCAGGCTACGAGCAGTACTTC.

This clonotype has just a few counts. This chain uses TRBV9 with TRBJ2-3, with D perhaps matching TRBD1 or TRBD2 (5 bases each). This CDR3 is 14 amino acids long. Germline assignment: CDR1 SGDLS and CDR2 YYNGEE. Deletions cut 8 bases from V and 2 bases from J, with 15 bases between. The CDR3 here is CASGTGTFTDTQYF. CDR3 bases: TGTGCCAGTGGAACCGGGACCTTCACAGATACGCAGTATTTT. Complete variable domain (other parts from reference TRBV9 and TRBJ2-3): DSGVTQTPKHLITATGQRVTLRCSPRSGDLSVYWYQQSLDQGLQFLIQYYNGEERAKGNILERFSAQQFPDLHSELNLSSLELGDSALYFCASGTGTFTDTQYFGPGTRLTVL.

This clonotype was observed a few times. The chain combines TRBV10-3 with TRBJ1-1; unclear D gene. Looked up from germline, CDR1 is ENHRY and CDR2 is SYGVKD. CDR3 length: 17 residues. Between the trimmed V and J ends, which lost 7 bases and 4 bases, there was a span of 25 bases. Here the CDR3 DNA reads TGTGCCATCAACCCCTCGTCTGCGGGTCCCGGGAGCACTGAAGCTTTCTTT. Its protein is CAINPSSAGPGSTEAFF.

The V and J genes are TRBV6-2 or TRBV6-3 and TRBJ2-7; D unclear. The CDR3 runs to 13 residues. Per germline, CDR1 MNHEY and CDR2 SVGEGT. V was cut by 6 bases and J by 6 bases, with 15 bases left in between. The CDR3 coding sequence is TGTGCCAGCAGCCTAAGTTCCCTCGGCGAGCAGTACTTC. It yields the protein CASSLSSLGEQYF.

Ten or more counts support this clonotype. J is TRBJ2-5 and V is TRBV4-2; D possibly uses TRBD1 or TRBD2 (6 bases each). Between the trimmed V and J ends, which lost 1 base and 1 base, there was a span of 7 bases. Germline values: CDR1 LGHNA, CDR2 YNFKEQ. The CDR3 has 14 residues. The CDR3 sequence is CASSQGGAQETQYF. The CDR3 DNA is TGTGCCAGCAGCCAAGGGGGGGCCCAAGAGACCCAGTACTTC.

Points on this clonotype: This may be a read error, as it is one base from a much larger clone. The rearrangement links TRBV5-1 to TRBJ2-7; tentative D call: TRBD1 (5 bases). The CDR3 is made up of 14 amino acids. V lost 0 bases, J lost 0 bases, and 7 bases lay in between. The germline V gene has CDR1 SGHRS and CDR2 YFSETQ. The CDR3 spells CASSLGTHSYEQYF. DNA of the CDR3: TGCGCCAGCAGCTTGGGGACACACTCCTACGAGCAGTACTTC.

In its sample, this clonotype was seen many times. V usage is TRBV7-2 and J usage is TRBJ2-3; TRBD2 might be the D (6 bases). V gave up 0 bases and J gave up 8 bases, with 18 bases separating them. This CDR3 comprises 16 residues. Germline V gives CDR1 SGHTA, CDR2 FQGNSA. In nucleotides, the CDR3 is TGTGCCAGCAGCTTAGCGCATATGCGGGGCCCCCGTACGCAGTATTTT. Its protein is CASSLAHMRGPRTQYF. Drawing the rest from reference TRBV7-2 and TRBJ2-3, the complete variable domain is GAGVSQSPSNKVTEKGKDVELRCDPISGHTALYWYRQSLGQGLEFLIYFQGNSAPDKSGLPSDRFSAERTGGSVSTLTIQRTQQEDSAVYLCASSLAHMRGPRTQYFGPGTRLTVL.

The chain couples TRBV6-2 or TRBV6-3 to TRBJ2-7; TRBD2 aligns across 7 bases. Unmatched junction bases numbered 15, after V lost 5 bases and J lost 2 bases. The germline CDR1 and CDR2 sequences are MNHEY and SVGEGT. This CDR3 contains 17 residues. The CDR3 reads CASSTPLGRANTYEQYF. The DNA for the CDR3 is TGTGCCAGCAGTACGCCACTGGGGAGGGCCAACACCTACGAGCAGTACTTC.

The table lists this clonotype with a few counts. The chain employs TRBV3-1 and TRBJ1-4; no definite D call. The CDR3 extends over 14 amino acids. V lost 3 bases and J 7 bases, leaving 12 bases between the germline ends. CDR1 and CDR2 from the germline V gene are LGHDT and YNNKEL (reference sequence). CDR3 sequence: CASSHQGGSEKLFF. The CDR3 DNA follows: TGTGCCAGCAGCCACCAAGGCGGATCTGAAAAACTGTTTTTT.

This clonotype showed up just a few times. CDR3: CASSWDLSYEQYV. CDR3 in DNA: TGTGCCAGCAGTTGGGACTTGAGTTACGAGCAGTACGTC. The V call is TRBV6-6, the J call TRBJ2-7, with D possibly TRBD2 on 6 matching bases. V lost 4 bases to trimming and J lost 4 bases, with 11 bases between them. Looked up from germline, CDR1 is MNHNY and CDR2 is SVGAGI (reference sequence). This CDR3 has 13 residues.

The chain recombines TRBV5-4 with TRBJ2-1; no firm D call. CDR1 is SGHNT, CDR2 YYREEE, per germline (reference sequence). The CDR3 is 12 residues long. V lost 3 bases and J 8 bases, leaving 9 bases between the germline ends. CDR3: CASSSEGYEQFF. The CDR3 coding sequence is TGTGCCAGCAGCTCGGAAGGGTATGAGCAGTTCTTC.

In its sample, this clonotype was seen a few times. J is TRBJ2-5 and V is TRBV7-9; perhaps TRBD2 as D (5 bases). Trimming cost V 3 bases and J 1 base, with 9 bases left between them. Germline assignment: CDR1 SEHNR and CDR2 FQNEAQ (reference sequence). The CDR3 contains 14 residues. In nucleotides, the CDR3 is TGTGCCAGCAGCTTTGCACTAGTCCAAGAGACCCAGTACTTC. This encodes CASSFALVQETQYF.

A few counts support this clonotype. This rearrangement joins TRBV6-5 to TRBJ2-1; TRBD2 is a possible D gene (5 bases). This CDR3 contains 11 residues. CDR1 and CDR2 from the germline V gene are MNHEY and SVGAGI. Trimming left V 4 bases short and J 10 bases short, with 8 bases between. CDR3 amino acids: CASSSGVEQFF. The CDR3 DNA follows: TGTGCCAGCAGTTCCGGGGTCGAGCAGTTCTTC.

This clonotype was seen a few times. The rearrangement links TRBV7-2 to TRBJ1-5; D unclear. The CDR3 length is 16 residues. Germline loops: CDR1 SGHTA, CDR2 FQGNSA. Trimming took off 3 bases at V and 2 bases at J, with 14 bases between the two ends. The CDR3 reads CASSFRAPRGNQPQHF. DNA of the CDR3: TGTGCCAGCAGCTTTCGGGCCCCGCGGGGCAATCAGCCCCAGCATTTT. The full variable domain, its missing parts supplied by reference TRBV7-2 and TRBJ1-5, is GAGVSQSPSNKVTEKGKDVELRCDPISGHTALYWYRQSLGQGLEFLIYFQGNSAPDKSGLPSDRFSAERTGGSVSTLTIQRTQQEDSAVYLCASSFRAPRGNQPQHFGDGTRLSIL.

The chain joins TRBV7-3 to TRBJ1-2; no reliable D call. The CDR3 contains 16 residues. Trimming removed 10 bases at V and 4 bases at J, with 25 bases between. Germline values: CDR1 SGHTA, CDR2 FQGTGA. Here the CDR3 DNA reads TGTGCCACCTGCTCGCTCCCGTCGGCCCCGTCCTATGGCTACACCTTC. It encodes CATCSLPSAPSYGYTF.

This clonotype has only a few counts. The DNA of the CDR3 is TGTGCCAGCACTGGACGATCGAACACCGGGGAGCTGTTTTTT. Translating gives CASTGRSNTGELFF. This chain joins TRBV2 and TRBJ2-2; D unclear. Germline V gene data show CDR1 as SNHLY and CDR2 as FYNNEI. The CDR3 runs to 14 residues. Trimming removed 7 bases at V and 0 bases at J, with 9 bases between.

Only a few counts were recorded for this clonotype. V and J are TRBV6-6 and TRBJ2-3, with D possibly matching TRBD1 (5 bases). The germline V and J ends were trimmed by 5 bases and 0 bases, with 15 bases remaining between them. The CDR3 spans 16 residues. The germline gives CDR1 MNHNY, CDR2 SVGAGI (reference sequence). The CDR3 here is CASSTDSFMSTDTQYF. DNA of the CDR3: TGTGCCAGCAGTACCGACAGCTTCATGAGCACAGATACGCAGTATTTT.

In nucleotides, the CDR3 is TGCGCCAGCAGCTTGTTGTCTAGCGCTCTCGAGACCCAGTACTTC. It yields the protein CASSLLSSALETQYF. This chain joins TRBV5-1 and TRBJ2-5, with D maybe TRBD2 (6 bases). Germline CDR1 and CDR2: SGHRS and YFSETQ. CDR3 length: 15 amino acids. Trimming took 1 base from V and 5 from J, leaving 15 bases between them.

J is TRBJ2-2 and V is TRBV20-1; TRBD1 might be the D (6 bases). Germline assignment: CDR1 DFQATT and CDR2 SNEGSKA (reference sequence). There are 14 residues in the CDR3. The V end was cut by 3 bases, the J end by 2 bases, with 10 bases between. The CDR3 here is CSASRGENTGELFF. In nucleotides, the CDR3 is TGCAGTGCTAGCAGGGGTGAAAACACCGGGGAGCTGTTTTTT.

This clonotype was seen a single time. The chain joins TRBV12-3 or TRBV12-4 to TRBJ1-6, with 9 bases that match TRBD1. The CDR3 spans 15 residues. The junction had 8 bases not matched to a gene; V was cut back by 5 bases and J by 9 bases. The CDR3 region has the DNA TGTGCCAGCAGTCCGAACACAGGGGGCTCTTCACCCCTCCACTTT. Its translation is CASSPNTGGSSPLHF.

V gene TRBV12-3 or TRBV12-4 combines with J gene TRBJ1-1, with D possibly being TRBD1 (6 bases). V gave up 6 bases and J gave up 1 base, with 12 bases separating them. The CDR3 is 14 amino acids. Written as DNA, the CDR3 is TGTGCCAGCAGCCTCAGGGGATCGAACACTGAAGCTTTCTTT. Translating gives CASSLRGSNTEAFF.

The table lists this clonotype with a few counts. The chain joins TRBV9 to TRBJ1-1; D may be TRBD1 (5 bases). The CDR3 covers 13 residues. In germline, CDR1 is SGDLS, CDR2 YYNGEE. V lost 6 bases to trimming and J lost 7 bases, with 16 bases between them. The CDR3 DNA reads as TGTGCCAGCACCCAAGTTCGGGGCTTTGAAGCTTTCTTT. It yields the protein CASTQVRGFEAFF. The full variable domain, completed using reference TRBV9 and TRBJ1-1, is DSGVTQTPKHLITATGQRVTLRCSPRSGDLSVYWYQQSLDQGLQFLIQYYNGEERAKGNILERFSAQQFPDLHSELNLSSLELGDSALYFCASTQVRGFEAFFGQGTRLTVV.

The rearrangement joins TRBV4-3 to TRBJ1-4; D not resolved. Germline V gene sequence: CDR1 LGHNA, CDR2 YSLEER. The V end was cut by 1 base, the J end by 6 bases, with 6 bases between. The CDR3 contains 13 residues. The CDR3 loop is CASSQGIYEKLFF. The CDR3 coding sequence is TGCGCCAGCAGCCAAGGGATCTATGAAAAACTGTTTTTT.

This clonotype has only a few counts. V gene TRBV7-9 combines with J gene TRBJ2-4; tentatively, D is TRBD2 (6 bases). Germline CDR1 is SEHNR and CDR2 is FQNEAQ (reference sequence). Trimming cost V 7 bases and J 6 bases, with 13 bases left between them. This CDR3 has 13 amino acids. The CDR3 region is CASNSGGRNIQYF. The CDR3 DNA is TGTGCCAGCAACAGTGGAGGGCGAAACATTCAGTACTTC.

The V call is TRBV6-5, the J call TRBJ2-5, with 9 bases fitting TRBD1. Unmatched junction bases numbered 9, after V lost 6 bases and J lost 4 bases. CDR3 length equals 15 residues. Germline CDR1 is MNHEY and CDR2 is SVGAGI. This CDR3 reads CASSTGTGKGETQYF. CDR3 nucleotides: TGTGCCAGCAGCACCGGGACAGGGAAGGGAGAGACCCAGTACTTC.

The genes are TRBV24-1 and TRBJ2-1; the match to TRBD1 covers 8 bases. J gave up 6 bases and V 3 bases, and 9 bases lay outside the gene matches. CDR3 size: 16 residues. Germline V gene data show CDR1 as KGHDR and CDR2 as SFDVKD. The CDR3: CATSDRTGSGGNEQFF. CDR3 in DNA: TGTGCCACCAGTGATAGGACAGGGAGTGGGGGCAATGAGCAGTTCTTC.

The CDR3 here is CASSRDRGTEAFF. CDR3 DNA sequence: TGTGCCAGCAGTCGGGACAGGGGCACTGAAGCTTTCTTT. This chain joins TRBV28 and TRBJ1-1, with 10 bases that match TRBD1. This CDR3 has 13 amino acids. V gave up 5 bases and J gave up 4 bases; unmatched junction bases: 1. From germline, CDR1 is MDHEN and CDR2 SYDVKM.